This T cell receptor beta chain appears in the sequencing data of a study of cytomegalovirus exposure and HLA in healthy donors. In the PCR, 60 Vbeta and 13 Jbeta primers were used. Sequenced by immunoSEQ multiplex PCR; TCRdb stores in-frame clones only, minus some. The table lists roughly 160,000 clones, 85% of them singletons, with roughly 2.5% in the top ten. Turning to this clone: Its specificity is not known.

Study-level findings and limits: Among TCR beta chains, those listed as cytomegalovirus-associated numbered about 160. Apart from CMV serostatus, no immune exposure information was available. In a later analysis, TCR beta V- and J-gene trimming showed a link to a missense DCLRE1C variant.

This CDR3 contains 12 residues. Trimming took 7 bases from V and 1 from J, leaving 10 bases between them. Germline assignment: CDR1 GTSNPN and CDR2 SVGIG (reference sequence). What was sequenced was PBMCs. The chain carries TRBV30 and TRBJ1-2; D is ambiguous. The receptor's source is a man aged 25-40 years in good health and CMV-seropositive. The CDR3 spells CASRSHNYGYTF. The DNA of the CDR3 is TGTGCCTCCCGGAGCCATAACTATGGCTACACCTTC.